These 17 T cell receptor beta chains were sequenced from one sample in a study of blood T cell repertoires in COVID-19. The table came from immunoSEQ multiplex PCR; TCRdb's copy has only in-frame clones and leaves some out. The table shows about 210,000 clones, with 80% occurring only once. The sample consisted of peripheral blood. Receptor source: a man in his fifties or sixties with acute or convalescent COVID-19.

The chain combines TRBV5-1 with TRBJ1-2, with 9 bases that match TRBD1. The V and J ends lost 6 bases and 9 bases, in that order; junction bases with no gene match: 12. The CDR3 has 14 amino acids. In germline, CDR1 is SGHRS, CDR2 YFSETQ. The CDR3 DNA reads TGCGCCAGCAACAACCAGGGACAGGGTATGCGCTACACCTTC. This encodes CASNNQGQGMRYTF.

The V call is TRBV5-1, the J call TRBJ2-1, with D perhaps TRBD2 (5 bases). The V end was cut by 0 bases, the J end by 0 bases, with 13 bases between. Germline CDR1 SGHRS, CDR2 YFSETQ. CDR3 length: 17 residues. The CDR3: CASSLVGSASSYNEQFF. The CDR3 DNA reads as TGCGCCAGCAGCTTGGTAGGTAGCGCAAGCTCCTACAATGAGCAGTTCTTC.

This clone has a single count. This chain joins TRBV7-3 and TRBJ2-3, with 7 bases lining up with TRBD2. The germline V gene has CDR1 SGHTA and CDR2 FQGTGA. The V segment lost 4 bases and the J segment 6 bases; nucleotides outside the gene matches: 4. The CDR3 consists of 13 residues. The CDR3 is CASSSTSDDTQYF. DNA of the CDR3: TGTGCCAGCAGCTCCACTAGCGACGATACGCAGTATTTT. The full variable domain, in which reference TRBV7-3 and TRBJ2-3 provide the parts outside the CDR3, is GAGVSQTPSNKVTEKGKYVELRCDPISGHTALYWYRQSLGQGPEFLIYFQGTGAADDSGLPNDRFFAVRPEGSVSTLKIQRTERGDSAVYLCASSSTSDDTQYFGPGTRLTVL.

This clone came up a few times. V gene TRBV6-6 combines with J gene TRBJ2-1, with D hard to call. Per germline, CDR1 MNHNY and CDR2 SVGAGI (reference sequence). The ends were cut back, 0 bases at V and 7 bases at J, with 10 bases in the middle. This CDR3 is 14 amino acids long. CDR3 in amino acids: CASSYSNLRNEQFF. The CDR3 bases are TGTGCCAGCAGTTACTCGAACCTTCGGAATGAGCAGTTCTTC.

Only a few counts were recorded for this clone. This chain links TRBV5-4 with TRBJ1-1; D is possibly TRBD1 (5 bases). Germline CDR1 reads SGHNT; CDR2 reads YYREEE (reference sequence). CDR3 size: 15 residues. Trimming shortened V by 0 bases and J by 5 bases, and 14 bases separated the two germline ends. This CDR3 reads CASSLGGDARTEAFF. CDR3 nucleotide sequence: TGTGCCAGCAGCTTGGGGGGCGATGCAAGAACTGAAGCTTTCTTT.

The rearrangement links TRBV28 to TRBJ1-5; possibly TRBD1 for D (5 bases). V shed 5 bases and J shed 8 bases, with 16 bases lying between them. Germline V gene data show CDR1 as MDHEN and CDR2 as SYDVKM. The CDR3 runs to 14 residues. The CDR3 region is CASSGFREGEPQHF. Written as DNA, the CDR3 is TGTGCCAGCAGTGGCTTCAGGGAGGGTGAGCCCCAGCATTTT.

CDR3 bases: TGTGCCAGCAGCGTAGCGGGGAGCTTCTACAATGAGCAGTTCTTC. Protein product: CASSVAGSFYNEQFF. The chain couples TRBV6-5 to TRBJ2-1, with 8 bases aligning to TRBD2. Germline V gene data show CDR1 as MNHEY and CDR2 as SVGAGI. CDR3 length equals 15 residues. V lost 6 bases, J lost 3 bases, and 7 bases stayed unmatched.

This CDR3 is CASSPSDSGSAYNEQFF. The CDR3 coding sequence is TGTGCCAGCAGCCCGAGTGATAGCGGGAGTGCCTACAATGAGCAGTTCTTC. The chain employs TRBV11-2 and TRBJ2-1; TRBD2 agrees at 9 bases. CDR1 and CDR2 (germline): SGHAT, FQNNGV. V shed 5 bases, J shed 2 bases, and the junction held 10 bases outside the gene matches. The CDR3 runs 17 residues. Together with reference TRBV11-2 and TRBJ2-1, the CDR3 gives the full variable domain: EAGVAQSPRYKIIEKRQSVAFWCNPISGHATLYWYQQILGQGPKLLIQFQNNGVVDDSQLPKDRFSAERLKGVDSTLKIQPAKLEDSAVYLCASSPSDSGSAYNEQFFGPGTRLTVL.

This clone was seen once. The gene calls are TRBV7-2 and TRBJ1-6; D unclear. V was pared by 1 base and J by 3 bases, with 10 bases between. The CDR3 is made up of 16 amino acids. The germline gives CDR1 SGHTA, CDR2 FQGNSA. The CDR3 nucleotides are TGTGCCAGCAGCTTAGGGCGGCAAAACTATAATTCACCCCTCCACTTT. Amino acid sequence: CASSLGRQNYNSPLHF.

The chain couples TRBV29-1 to TRBJ2-3; 8 nucleotides line up with TRBD2. Germline V CDR1 and CDR2: SQVTM, ANQGSEA. J lost 4 bases, V lost 2 bases, and 5 bases had no gene match. The CDR3 runs 14 residues. The CDR3 DNA reads TGCAGCGTTGAATCTGGACTAGCCCCAGATACGCAGTATTTT. It specifies CSVESGLAPDTQYF.

The rearrangement joins TRBV18 to TRBJ1-2; 8 bases align to TRBD1. CDR3 length equals 16 residues. V lost 5 bases and J lost 5; bases outside the gene matches: 13. From germline, CDR1 is KGHSH and CDR2 LQKENI. DNA of the CDR3: TGTGCCAGCTCAGCAGAAGTCGGACAGGGAGAATATGGCTACACCTTC. As protein: CASSAEVGQGEYGYTF.

The chain couples TRBV19 to TRBJ1-3; D ambiguous. CDR1 is LNHDA and CDR2 is SQIVND in the germline V gene (reference sequence). V lost 1 base and J 3 bases, leaving 4 bases between the germline ends. This CDR3 has 13 residues. The CDR3 spells CASSIVFGNTIYF. DNA for the CDR3: TGTGCCAGTAGTATAGTATTTGGAAACACCATATATTTT. Filled out from reference TRBV19 and TRBJ1-3, the complete variable domain reads DGGITQSPKYLFRKEGQNVTLSCEQNLNHDAMYWYRQDPGQGLRLIYYSQIVNDFQKGDIAEGYSVSREKKESFPLTVTSAQKNPTAFYLCASSIVFGNTIYFGEGSWLTVV.

This clone was observed once. This sequence joins TRBV5-1 and TRBJ2-3; TRBD1 agrees at 11 bases. Germline-derived CDR1 and CDR2 are SGHRS and YFSETQ. The J segment lost 6 bases and the V segment lost 3 bases, leaving 9 bases of the junction unmatched. This CDR3 contains 16 residues. The CDR3, as DNA: TGCGCCAGCAGCTGGCTCGGACAGGGGGCAACGGATACGCAGTATTTT. Protein sequence: CASSWLGQGATDTQYF. The full variable domain, completed using reference TRBV5-1 and TRBJ2-3, is KAGVTQTPRYLIKTRGQQVTLSCSPISGHRSVSWYQQTPGQGLQFLFEYFSETQRNKGNFPGRFSGRQFSNSRSEMNVSTLELGDSALYLCASSWLGQGATDTQYFGPGTRLTVL.

This chain uses TRBV6-4 with TRBJ2-6; D is possibly TRBD1 (5 bases). Per the germline V gene, CDR1 is MRHNA and CDR2 is SNTAGT. V was trimmed by 3 bases and J by 0 bases, leaving 9 bases between them. The CDR3 has 16 amino acids. The CDR3 loop reads CASSDGHHSGANVLTF. DNA for the CDR3: TGTGCCAGCAGTGATGGACACCACTCTGGGGCCAACGTCCTGACTTTC.

This clone came up once. J is TRBJ2-1 and V is TRBV29-1, with D tentatively TRBD2 (6 bases). The CDR3 length is 14 residues. The V and J ends lost 5 bases and 6 bases respectively, with 17 bases between them. Germline CDR1 and CDR2: SQVTM and ANQGSEA. CDR3 protein: CSVIPGLPFNEQFF. As DNA, the CDR3 is TGCAGCGTTATCCCCGGACTACCCTTCAATGAGCAGTTCTTC.

This rearrangement joins TRBV29-1 to TRBJ2-3; D unresolved. This CDR3 is 12 amino acids long. CDR1 SQVTM and CDR2 ANQGSEA come from the germline V gene. V was cut by 7 bases and J by 1 base, with 9 bases left in between. CDR3 DNA sequence: TGCAGCGCACACAGAGGCACAGATACGCAGTATTTT. Amino acid sequence: CSAHRGTDTQYF.

This chain connects TRBV5-1 to TRBJ2-7; 9 positions agree with TRBD2. The CDR3 covers 16 residues. The V segment lost 4 bases and the J segment 6 bases; nucleotides outside the gene matches: 14. The germline CDR1 and CDR2 sequences are SGHRS and YFSETQ. This CDR3 reads CASSPIGRGGAAEQYF. DNA for the CDR3: TGCGCCAGCAGCCCGATCGGGCGGGGGGGGGCCGCCGAGCAGTACTTC.